This is a list of T cell receptor beta chains from one sample in a study of CD8+CD57+ T cells in acquired aplastic anemia. TCRdb itself ran the reads through MiXCR, one entry per CDR3 protein. The data contain roughly 100,000 distinct CDR3 sequences, around 62% of them seen just once; the ten biggest clones take up 65%. The sample consisted of sorted CD4+, CD8+, or CD8+CD57+ T cells (not recorded which) from PBMCs. Every receptor here comes from a human donor with aplastic anemia. The CDR3 runs from the conserved cysteine through the conserved F or W. The D gene is left open where the match is weak. Clone sizes are given selectively: once, few, many, or a class where the clone is expanded.

- | - | TRBJ2-7 | TRBV6-1 | CASRLAQGNSYEQYF | TGTGCCAGCAGATTGGCCCAGGGGAACTCCTACGAGCAGTACTTC
- | once | TRBJ2-7 | TRBV7-9 | CASSGLRSSEQYF | TGTGCCAGCAGCGGACTCCGTTCGTCCGAGCAGTACTTC
TRBD2 | - | TRBJ2-7 | TRBV2 | CASSPQEREGTYEQYF | TGTGCCAGCAGCCCCCAGGAGCGGGAGGGTACCTACGAGCAGTACTTC
TRBD1 | few | TRBJ2-7 | TRBV19 | CASSPWTGGHYEQYF | TGTGCCAGTAGTCCGTGGACAGGGGGCCACTACGAGCAGTACTTC
- | - | TRBJ1-3 | TRBV10-3 | CAISEGDTIYF | TGTGCCATCAGTGAGGGGGACACCATATATTTT
- | - | TRBJ2-3 | TRBV29-1 | CSVGFGVFTDTQYF | TGCAGCGTTGGATTCGGGGTTTTCACAGATACGCAGTATTTT
TRBD2 | - | TRBJ2-7 | TRBV9 | CASSVERGFGTSSGYEQYF | TGTGCCAGCAGCGTAGAACGTGGTTTCGGGACTAGCTCAGGCTACGAGCAGTACTTC
- | medium-sized | TRBJ2-5 | TRBV20-1 | CSALTPPRGDQYF | TGCAGTGCTCTAACTCCTCCGAGGGGGGACCAGTACTTC
- | - | TRBJ2-3 | TRBV10-3 | CAISESGEADTQYF | TGTGCCATCAGTGAGTCCGGGGAGGCAGATACGCAGTATTTT
TRBD1 | few | TRBJ2-7 | TRBV10-3 | CAIAWGTGSYEQYF | TGTGCCATCGCCTGGGGGACAGGCTCCTACGAGCAGTACTTC
- | few | TRBJ2-5 | TRBV7-2 | CASSPSVRGRMETQYF | TGTGCCAGCAGCCCCTCCGTCCGGGGCCGGATGGAGACCCAGTACTTC